This TCR beta chain was recorded in a study of blood T cell repertoires in COVID-19. In the authors' methods: Scientists estimated how many nucleated cells there were by amplifying reference gene primers. Sequenced by immunoSEQ multiplex PCR; TCRdb stores in-frame clones only, minus some. V, J and clone size are those of that table, while D and trimming were read from the DNA. The table lists around 300,000 clones, 80% to 90% of them singletons, with over 2% in the top ten. The CDR3 loop spans 15 amino acids. The germline V and J ends were trimmed by 1 base and 1 base, with 10 bases remaining between them. Germline CDR1 reads MNHNS; CDR2 reads SASEGT.

This chain joins TRBV6-1 and TRBJ1-1, with a weak D call TRBD1 (5 bases). Specimen: PBMCs or T cells enriched from blood (not recorded which). The TCR comes from a woman between 18 and 29 years old who had recovered from COVID-19. This CDR3 is CASSEGGSWNTEAFF. CDR3 sequence (DNA): TGTGCCAGCAGTGAAGGGGGCAGTTGGAACACTGAAGCTTTCTTT.